This T cell receptor (beta chain) was sequenced in a study of identical twins. Each CDR3 protein gets one entry after TCRdb re-called the 5' RACE reads with MiXCR. The sample carries 1.5 million or so distinct CDR3 sequences, about 32% recorded once. The V and J ends lost 1 base and 4 bases, in that order; junction bases with no gene match: 13. There are 18 residues in the CDR3. Germline V gene data show CDR1 as MNHNS and CDR2 as SASEGT. Sequenced sample: cord blood. This chain links TRBV6-1 with TRBJ1-2, with 9 bases matching TRBD1. The sequence was collected from a newborn girl in good health. DNA for the CDR3: TGTGCCAGCAGTGAAGGAGGGACAGGGTATTTTAGTATCTATGGCTACACCTTC. Encoded protein: CASSEGGTGYFSIYGYTF.